The 22 T cell receptor beta chains in this list originate from one sample, sequenced in a study of cytomegalovirus exposure and HLA in healthy donors (dated 2017 in TCRdb). Library construction relied on the immunoSEQ multiplex PCR assay. For the multiplex PCR, a mixture combining 60 forward primers for TCR Vbeta segments and 13 reverse primers for TCR Jbeta segments was used. Here the immuneACCESS table is served through TCRdb, limited to in-frame sequences with V and J called. Missing clones are a known gap in these copies; in checked studies unresolved V genes cover under half, and the rest lacks a known reason. The sample yields 72,000 or so clones; approximately 78% were counted once. 7.8% of the sample belongs to the ten largest clones. The sample consisted of PBMCs. The receptors stem from a man aged 18 to 30 in good health and CMV-seropositive.

This chain connects TRBV27 to TRBJ2-4; tentatively, D is TRBD1 (5 bases). The CDR3 consists of 14 residues. The V gene lost 11 bases and the J gene lost 8 bases, with 22 bases spanning the gap. Germline CDR1 reads MNHEY; CDR2 reads SMNVEV (reference sequence). CDR3 amino acids: CAQNRPGRVDIQYF. DNA of the CDR3: TGTGCCCAAAATCGCCCGGGCAGGGTCGACATTCAGTACTTC.

This clone was counted a single time. The chain is built from TRBV30 and TRBJ2-7; 15 bases agree with TRBD2. With V trimmed by 3 bases and J by 0 bases, 6 bases remained unmatched. The CDR3 is 17 residues long. Germline CDR1 GTSNPN, CDR2 SVGIG (reference sequence). CDR3 nucleotides: TGTGCCTGGAGCATGGGGACTAGCGGGGGGAGCTCCTACGAGCAGTACTTC. Translated, it gives CAWSMGTSGGSSYEQYF.

The gene calls are TRBV30 and TRBJ1-5, with TRBD1 as a possible D gene (5 bases). CDR3 length: 13 amino acids. Germline CDR1 and CDR2: GTSNPN and SVGIG (reference sequence). The V gene lost 3 bases and the J gene lost 7 bases, with 13 bases spanning the gap. CDR3 sequence: CAWRAAGRQPQHF. The CDR3 nucleotides read TGTGCCTGGAGGGCGGCGGGGCGGCAGCCCCAGCATTTT. Complete variable domain (other parts from reference TRBV30 and TRBJ1-5): SQTIHQWPATLVQPVGSPLSLECTVEGTSNPNLYWYRQAAGRGLQLLFYSVGIGQISSEVPQNLSASRPQDRQFILSSKKLLLSDSGFYLCAWRAAGRQPQHFGDGTRLSIL.

The V gene is TRBV29-1, the J gene TRBJ2-7, with D perhaps matching TRBD1 (5 bases). The CDR3 runs to 14 residues. Germline CDR1 SQVTM, CDR2 ANQGSEA. Trimming removed 0 bases from V and 3 bases from J, with 12 bases in between. The CDR3 nucleotides read TGCAGCGTTGAAGATCAGGGCCAGGGCTACGAGCAGTACTTC. Encoded protein: CSVEDQGQGYEQYF.

V and J are TRBV29-1 and TRBJ2-7; perhaps TRBD2 as D (6 bases). The CDR3 has 12 residues. The ends were cut back, 4 bases at V and 3 bases at J, with 10 bases in the middle. Looked up from germline, CDR1 is SQVTM and CDR2 is ANQGSEA. The CDR3 nucleotides read TGCAGCGTTGCAGACGGGAGCTACGAGCAGTACTTC. This codes for CSVADGSYEQYF.

This clone was seen only once. This rearrangement joins TRBV5-1 to TRBJ2-5; 8 bases fit TRBD2. The CDR3 has 15 amino acids. Germline CDR1 reads SGHRS; CDR2 reads YFSETQ. V shed 3 bases, J shed 4 bases, and the junction held 8 bases outside the gene matches. The CDR3 is CASSSTAGGAETQYF. CDR3 nucleotide sequence: TGCGCCAGCAGCTCAACGGCCGGGGGGGCAGAGACCCAGTACTTC.

V gene TRBV2 combines with J gene TRBJ1-2; tentatively, D is TRBD1 (6 bases). Germline V gives CDR1 SNHLY, CDR2 FYNNEI. Trimming shortened V by 8 bases and J by 8 bases, and 21 bases separated the two germline ends. This CDR3 contains 14 residues. The CDR3 region has the DNA TGTGCCAGCCTGGGGAGTTCAGGGGTGGGAGGCTACACCTTC. Translating gives CASLGSSGVGGYTF. Filled out from reference TRBV2 and TRBJ1-2, the complete variable domain reads EPEVTQTPSHQVTQMGQEVILRCVPISNHLYFYWYRQILGQKVEFLVSFYNNEISEKSEIFDDQFSVERPDGSNFTLKIRSTKLEDSAMYFCASLGSSGVGGYTFGSGTRLTVV.

The rearrangement links TRBV6-1 to TRBJ1-5; 8 nucleotides align to TRBD1. Germline loops: CDR1 MNHNS, CDR2 SASEGT. The trim removed 6 bases at V and 4 bases at J, leaving 5 bases unmatched. The length of the CDR3 is 14 residues. CDR3 amino acids: CASRGTGQNQPQHF. The CDR3 nucleotides are TGTGCCAGCAGGGGGACAGGACAAAATCAGCCCCAGCATTTT.

The V and J genes are TRBV11-2 and TRBJ2-7; D is unresolved. V lost 1 base, J lost 7 bases, and 8 bases lay in between. The germline V gene has CDR1 SGHAT and CDR2 FQNNGV. The CDR3 spans 12 residues. The CDR3 loop reads CASSLGGTEQYF. CDR3 nucleotides: TGTGCCAGCAGCTTAGGAGGTACGGAGCAGTACTTC. The variable domain in full, with the rest retrieved from reference TRBV11-2 and TRBJ2-7, is EAGVAQSPRYKIIEKRQSVAFWCNPISGHATLYWYQQILGQGPKLLIQFQNNGVVDDSQLPKDRFSAERLKGVDSTLKIQPAKLEDSAVYLCASSLGGTEQYFGPGTRLTVT.

This clone was observed once. The V and J genes are TRBV30 and TRBJ2-7, with D maybe TRBD1 (5 bases). The V end was cut by 3 bases, the J end by 3 bases, with 18 bases between. The CDR3 sequence is 15 residues long. CDR1 is GTSNPN, CDR2 SVGIG, per germline (reference sequence). The CDR3 spells CAWRSADSNFYEQYF. The CDR3 bases are TGTGCCTGGAGGTCCGCCGACAGTAATTTCTACGAGCAGTACTTC.

The V and J genes are TRBV7-8 and TRBJ1-1; D unresolved. Germline V gene sequence: CDR1 SGHVS, CDR2 FQNEAQ. Trimming left V 4 bases short and J 0 bases short, with 6 bases between. The CDR3 has 13 residues. Here the CDR3 reads CASSYPVNTEAFF. CDR3 nucleotide sequence: TGTGCCAGCAGCTACCCGGTGAACACTGAAGCTTTCTTT.

The chain uses TRBV7-9 and TRBJ1-2, with D hard to call. CDR1 and CDR2 (germline): SEHNR, FQNEAQ (reference sequence). Trimming pared 6 bases from V and 5 bases from J, leaving 16 bases between. The CDR3 consists of 14 residues. The CDR3 sequence: CASSREAITYGYTF. CDR3 bases: TGTGCCAGCAGTAGGGAGGCCATAACATATGGCTACACCTTC.

This chain joins TRBV6-1 and TRBJ1-2, with D possibly being TRBD1 (5 bases). This CDR3 comprises 12 residues. V was cut by 0 bases and J by 12 bases, with 11 bases left in between. The V gene's germline CDR1 is MNHNS and CDR2 SASEGT. The CDR3 coding sequence is TGTGCCAGCAGTGAAGCGACGCGGGGCGACACCTTC. This codes for CASSEATRGDTF.

This rearrangement joins TRBV6-5 to TRBJ1-1, with TRBD1 as a possible D gene (5 bases). Trimming took off 3 bases at V and 3 bases at J, with 8 bases between the two ends. The CDR3 consists of 13 residues. The germline CDR1 and CDR2 sequences are MNHEY and SVGAGI. The CDR3 is CASSYRGYTEAFF. The CDR3 DNA follows: TGTGCCAGCAGTTATAGGGGATACACTGAAGCTTTCTTT.

This chain uses TRBV30 with TRBJ1-5; no firm D call. V lost 5 bases to trimming and J lost 0 bases, with 11 bases between them. CDR1 GTSNPN and CDR2 SVGIG come from the germline V gene (reference sequence). This CDR3 spans 14 amino acids. This chain's CDR3 is CAWQRVGSNQPQHF. For the CDR3, the DNA is TGTGCCTGGCAGCGGGTGGGTAGCAATCAGCCCCAGCATTTT.

This chain connects TRBV12-5 to TRBJ2-7, with TRBD2 identical over 10 bases. The germline V gene encodes CDR1 LGHNT and CDR2 FRNRAP. The CDR3 extends over 20 amino acids. The J segment lost 5 bases and the V segment lost 5 bases, leaving 24 bases of the junction unmatched. The CDR3 spells CASGPLPDGGPASGSHEQYF. For the CDR3, the DNA is TGTGCTAGTGGTCCCCTTCCCGACGGGGGGCCGGCTAGCGGGAGCCACGAGCAGTACTTC.

This clone is deemed medium-sized. The rearrangement links TRBV6-1 to TRBJ2-1, with D perhaps TRBD2 (6 bases). The CDR3 spans 15 residues. Per the germline V gene, CDR1 is MNHNS and CDR2 is SASEGT. V was clipped by 1 base and J by 4 bases, with 11 bases between them. The CDR3 region is CASSEEVGGYNEQFF. In nucleotides, the CDR3 is TGTGCCAGCAGTGAAGAAGTTGGAGGGTACAATGAGCAGTTCTTC.

The gene calls are TRBV27 and TRBJ1-1; D is possibly TRBD1 (6 bases). Germline assignment: CDR1 MNHEY and CDR2 SMNVEV (reference sequence). V was trimmed by 4 bases and J by 1 base, leaving 13 bases between them. CDR3 length: 15 amino acids. CDR3 in DNA: TGTGCCAGCAGTTGGTGGGGCAGGGGGAACACTGAAGCTTTCTTT. This encodes CASSWWGRGNTEAFF.

This chain joins TRBV4-1 and TRBJ1-2; 9 bases are a match to TRBD1. Germline values: CDR1 MGHRA, CDR2 YSYEKL. With V trimmed by 5 bases and J by 4 bases, 8 bases remained unmatched. The CDR3 totals 15 residues. In DNA form, the CDR3 reads TGCGCCAGCAGCTACCCGGGACAGGGACGCTATGGCTACACCTTC. It yields the protein CASSYPGQGRYGYTF.

The V call is TRBV2, the J call TRBJ1-2; D call uncertain. This CDR3 is built from 11 residues. From germline, CDR1 is SNHLY and CDR2 FYNNEI. The CDR3 region has the DNA TGTGTTTCCGGAGGCAACTATGGCTACACCTTC. Translation: CVSGGNYGYTF.

The chain carries TRBV7-9 and TRBJ2-5; TRBD1 matches at 8 bases. The DNA end is a closer match to TRBJ2-7, so the J assignment may be wrong. There are 13 residues in the CDR3. Germline CDR1 SEHNR, CDR2 FQNEAQ (reference sequence). DNA for the CDR3: TGTGCCAGCAGCCGGACAGGGTCGGGCGAGCAGTACTTC. Its translation: CASSRTGSGEQYF.

V and J are TRBV6-5 and TRBJ2-2; 10 nucleotides align to TRBD2. The CDR3 sequence is 15 residues long. Germline V CDR1 and CDR2: MNHEY, SVGAGI. Trimming at V came to 5 bases and at J to 1 base, leaving 1 base not matched to a gene. CDR3 bases: TGTGCCAGCAGTCCTAGCGGGAGGAACACCGGGGAGCTGTTTTTT. It specifies CASSPSGRNTGELFF.